These 9 T cell receptor beta chains share one sample of origin, sequenced in a study of siplizumab effects on memory and regulatory T cells. Sequenced by immunoSEQ multiplex PCR; TCRdb stores in-frame clones only, minus some. The sample shows some 88,000 clones, over 80% of them seen only once. Material for sequencing was CD4+ T cells sorted from blood. The receptors derive from a human donor in good health.

This clone was seen only once. The genes are TRBV25-1 and TRBJ1-1; D ambiguous. V lost 4 bases to trimming and J lost 4 bases, with 10 bases between them. CDR1 and CDR2 from the germline V gene are MGHDK and SYGVNS. This CDR3 is 13 amino acids long. This CDR3 reads CASSVGMVTEAFF. The CDR3 DNA sequence: TGTGCCAGCAGTGTCGGCATGGTCACTGAAGCTTTCTTT.

This clone turned up a few times. The V gene is TRBV25-1, the J gene TRBJ1-2; D is unclear. There are 13 residues in the CDR3. V was pared by 2 bases and J by 3 bases, with 7 bases between. Germline lookup yields CDR1 MGHDK and CDR2 SYGVNS. The CDR3 nucleotides read TGTGCCAGCAGTGAAGGGCAGTACTATGGCTACACCTTC. It specifies CASSEGQYYGYTF.

This rearrangement joins TRBV30 to TRBJ1-4; D uncertain. The V and J ends lost 3 bases and 0 bases respectively, with 8 bases between them. This CDR3 region has 14 residues. CDR1 and CDR2 (germline): GTSNPN, SVGIG (reference sequence). CDR3 sequence reads: CAWSWRATNEKLFF. The CDR3 nucleotides read TGTGCCTGGAGCTGGCGGGCAACTAATGAAAAACTGTTTTTT.

About this clone itself: One end of the junction does not line up with germline, which may come from a read error. The chain is built from TRBV9 and TRBJ1-2; D gene ambiguous. The CDR3 has 12 amino acids. The germline CDR1 and CDR2 sequences are SGDLS and YYNGEE. CDR3 sequence: CASSVGYYGYTF. DNA for the CDR3: TGTGCCAGCAGCGTCGGCTACTACGGCTACACCTTC.

The J gene is TRBJ1-2, the V gene TRBV16, with TRBD1 matching over 9 bases. V shed 5 bases, J shed 4 bases, and the junction held 2 bases outside the gene matches. Germline lookup yields CDR1 KGHSY and CDR2 FQNENV. The CDR3 runs to 13 residues. The CDR3 region is CASSTDRGYGYTF. CDR3 sequence (DNA): TGTGCCAGCAGCACGGACAGGGGCTATGGCTACACCTTC.

The chain recombines TRBV27 with TRBJ1-2, with D tentatively TRBD1 (6 bases). Trimming took off 5 bases at V and 5 bases at J, with 18 bases between the two ends. This CDR3 comprises 15 residues. Germline V lookup: CDR1 MNHEY, CDR2 SMNVEV (reference sequence). Here the CDR3 DNA reads TGTGCCAGCAGTCGGACTGGACAGTTAGAGTATGGCTACACCTTC. Its translation: CASSRTGQLEYGYTF.

The CDR3 DNA sequence: TGTGCCAGCAGCAAAAGAGACAATCCCTACGAGCAGTACTTC. This translates into CASSKRDNPYEQYF. The V gene is TRBV4-2, the J gene TRBJ2-7; D gene ambiguous. The ends were cut back, 5 bases at V and 2 bases at J, with 13 bases in the middle. This CDR3 contains 14 residues. CDR1 LGHNA and CDR2 YNFKEQ come from the germline V gene.

The V and J genes are TRBV14 and TRBJ1-2; TRBD1 is a possible D gene (5 bases). Deletions cut 1 base from V and 13 bases from J, with 16 bases between. Germline V gene lookup returns CDR1 SGHDN and CDR2 FVKESK. The CDR3 spans 13 residues. The CDR3 sequence: CASSQVGTLGRTF. The CDR3 DNA follows: TGTGCCAGCAGCCAAGTCGGGACCCTGGGACGCACCTTC.

This rearrangement joins TRBV10-3 to TRBJ2-7, with TRBD2 as a possible D gene (5 bases). This CDR3 spans 13 amino acids. Germline CDR1 ENHRY, CDR2 SYGVKD. V was shortened by 1 base and J by 2 bases, with 6 bases between the two germline ends. The CDR3 DNA sequence: TGTGCCATCAGTGAGTGGGAGACCTACGAGCAGTACTTC. This translates into CAISEWETYEQYF.